This T cell receptor (beta chain) originates from a study of T cells in Graves' hyperthyroidism and ophthalmopathy. CDR1 DFQATT and CDR2 SNEGSKA come from the germline V gene (reference sequence). The CDR3 contains 16 residues. Trimming took 5 bases from V and 2 from J; bases not matched to a gene: 11. Researchers amplified the TCR beta CDR3 regions from RNA transcripts. When the TCR CDR3 underwent first-round RT-PCR, the HTBI primer set was used. TCRdb reprocessed the multiplex PCR reads with MiXCR, giving one entry per CDR3 protein. The sample contains about 360,000 distinct CDR3 sequences, about 13% of which appear only once. Many counts were recorded for this clonotype. Its antigen is not known. Study-wide results and caveats: Expanded thyroid clonotypes (above 0.001) were mostly also found in blood.

In making diagnoses, clinical symptoms, serum thyroxine and TRAb, thyroid ultrasound and orbital computed tomography were all used. PBMCs were obtained from roughly 10 ml fresh peripheral blood. The J gene is TRBJ2-3, the V gene TRBV20-1; TRBD1 matches at 9 bases. The material sequenced was blood. This receptor was taken from a woman under 30 with Graves' hyperthyroidism. The CDR3 DNA reads TGCAGTGCTGACCGGGACAGGGAAGGGCACACAGATACGCAGTATTTT. Translated: CSADRDREGHTDTQYF.